This record looks at one TCR beta chain sequence and its context. Its antigen is not known. Trimming removed 1 base at V and 8 bases at J, with 6 bases between. Germline CDR1 and CDR2: LGHDT and YNNKEL (reference sequence). The CDR3 is 12 residues long. PCR was performed a second time for 7 to 11 cycles using a sample-barcoded 5' primer and a J-beta primer mix. TCRdb independently ran MiXCR on the 5' RACE reads; one entry per CDR3 protein. The data hold about 940,000 distinct CDR3 sequences, with 40% to 60% observed a single time. This sample is drawn from a study of blood T cells in healthy people across ages. Overall study: Per two T cells, template switching captured roughly one barcoded beta molecule. Study-wide findings and caveats: In older individuals, TCR beta diversity per million T cells was lower, falling roughly linearly with age.

The clonotype was recovered from a man aged 30 to 39 in good health. The source material was blood. The chain recombines TRBV3-1 with TRBJ2-1; D is unresolved. CDR3 sequence reads: CASSQVRDEQFF. CDR3 nucleotides: TGTGCCAGCAGCCAAGTAAGGGATGAGCAGTTCTTC.